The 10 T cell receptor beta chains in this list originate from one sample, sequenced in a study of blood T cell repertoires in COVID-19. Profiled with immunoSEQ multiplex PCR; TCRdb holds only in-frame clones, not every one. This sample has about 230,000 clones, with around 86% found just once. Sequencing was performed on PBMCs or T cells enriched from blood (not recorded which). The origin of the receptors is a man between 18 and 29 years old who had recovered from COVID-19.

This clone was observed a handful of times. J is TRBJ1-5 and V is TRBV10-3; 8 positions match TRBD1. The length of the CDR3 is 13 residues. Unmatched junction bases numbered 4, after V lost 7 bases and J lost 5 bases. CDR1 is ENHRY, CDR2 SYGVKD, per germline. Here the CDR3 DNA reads TGTGCCATCACACAGGGGGAAGATCAGCCCCAGCATTTT. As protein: CAITQGEDQPQHF.

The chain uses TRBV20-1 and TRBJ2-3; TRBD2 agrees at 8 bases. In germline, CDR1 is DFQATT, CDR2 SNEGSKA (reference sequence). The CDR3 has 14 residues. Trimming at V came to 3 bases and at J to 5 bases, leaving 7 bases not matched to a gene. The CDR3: CSASLSGGIDTQYF. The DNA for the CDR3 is TGCAGTGCTAGTTTAAGCGGGGGAATAGATACGCAGTATTTT.

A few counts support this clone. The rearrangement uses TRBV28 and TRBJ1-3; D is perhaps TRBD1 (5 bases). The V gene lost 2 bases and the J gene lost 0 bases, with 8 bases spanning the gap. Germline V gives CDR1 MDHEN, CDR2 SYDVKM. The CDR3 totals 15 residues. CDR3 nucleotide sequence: TGTGCCAGCAGTTTACAGGGACTCTCTGGAAACACCATATATTTT. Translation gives CASSLQGLSGNTIYF. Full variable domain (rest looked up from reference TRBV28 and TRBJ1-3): DVKVTQSSRYLVKRTGEKVFLECVQDMDHENMFWYRQDPGLGLRLIYFSYDVKMKEKGDIPEGYSVSREKKERFSLILESASTNQTSMYLCASSLQGLSGNTIYFGEGSWLTVV.

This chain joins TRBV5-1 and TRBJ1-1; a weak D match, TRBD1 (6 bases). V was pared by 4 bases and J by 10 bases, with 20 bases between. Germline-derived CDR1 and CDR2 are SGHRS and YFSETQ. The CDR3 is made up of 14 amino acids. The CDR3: CASSVDSPSGGAFF. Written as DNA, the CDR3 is TGCGCCAGCAGCGTGGACAGCCCGAGCGGGGGAGCTTTCTTT.

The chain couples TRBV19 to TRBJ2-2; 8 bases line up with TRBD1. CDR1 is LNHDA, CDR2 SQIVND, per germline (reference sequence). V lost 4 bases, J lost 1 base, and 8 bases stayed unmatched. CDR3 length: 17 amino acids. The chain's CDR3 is CASSRRQGALNTGELFF. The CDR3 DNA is TGTGCCAGTAGTAGACGCCAGGGGGCCCTGAACACCGGGGAGCTGTTTTTT.

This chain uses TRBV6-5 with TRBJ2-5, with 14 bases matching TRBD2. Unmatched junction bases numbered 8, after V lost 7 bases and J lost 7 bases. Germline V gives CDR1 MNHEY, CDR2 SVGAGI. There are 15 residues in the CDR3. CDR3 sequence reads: CASTSGLAGVGTQYF. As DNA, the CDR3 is TGTGCCAGCACCTCGGGACTAGCGGGAGTTGGGACCCAGTACTTC.

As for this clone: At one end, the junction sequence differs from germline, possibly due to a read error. The CDR3 is CASSFLANEKLFF. As DNA, the CDR3 is TGTGCCAGCAGTTTCCTAGCTAACGAAAAACTGTTTTTT. The rearrangement uses TRBV28 and TRBJ1-4; D gene uncertain. The CDR3 is 13 residues long. The germline V gene encodes CDR1 MDHEN and CDR2 SYDVKM.

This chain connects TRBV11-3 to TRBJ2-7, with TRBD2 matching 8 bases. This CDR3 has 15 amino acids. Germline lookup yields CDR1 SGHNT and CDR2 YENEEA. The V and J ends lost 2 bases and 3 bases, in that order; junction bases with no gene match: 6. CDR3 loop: CASSLLASGYYEQYF. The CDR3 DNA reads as TGTGCCAGCAGCTTATTGGCTAGCGGGTACTACGAGCAGTACTTC.

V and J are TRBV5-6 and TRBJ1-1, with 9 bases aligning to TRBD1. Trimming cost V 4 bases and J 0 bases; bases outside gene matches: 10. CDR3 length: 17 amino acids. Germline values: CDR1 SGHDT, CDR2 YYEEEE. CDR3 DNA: TGTGCCAGCAGCACAAAACAGGGGGCCTACATGAACACTGAAGCTTTCTTT. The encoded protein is CASSTKQGAYMNTEAFF.

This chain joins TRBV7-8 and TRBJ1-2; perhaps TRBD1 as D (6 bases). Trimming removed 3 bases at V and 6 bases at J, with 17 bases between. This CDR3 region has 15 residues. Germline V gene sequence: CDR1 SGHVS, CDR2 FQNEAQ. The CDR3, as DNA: TGTGCCAGCAGCTTGTCCAGACAGGCGGGCAATGGCTACACCTTC. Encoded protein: CASSLSRQAGNGYTF.